This entry describes one T cell receptor beta chain. In the authors' methods: Reference gene primer amplification gave nucleated cell count estimates. Assay used: immunoSEQ multiplex PCR; TCRdb lists only in-frame clones, some missing. The DNA gave D and trimming, while V, J and clone size come from that table. Here the sample spans 150,000 to 200,000 clones, about 75% being singletons. The data originate from a study of blood T cell repertoires in COVID-19. Study at large: Sample material is recorded as cDNA or gDNA derived from T cells, B-cell-depleted T cells, or PBMCs.

V dropped 4 bases and J dropped 6; count of bases not matched to a gene: 9. Germline V CDR1 and CDR2: SGHRS, YFSETQ. The CDR3 totals 15 residues. This rearrangement joins TRBV5-1 to TRBJ2-7; 11 bases are a match to TRBD2. Sequences were obtained from peripheral blood. The sequence came from a woman aged 45-60 years with active or convalescent COVID-19. The CDR3 reads CASSRSGGAGSEQYF. DNA of the CDR3: TGCGCCAGCAGCCGTAGCGGGGGGGCTGGTTCCGAGCAGTACTTC.